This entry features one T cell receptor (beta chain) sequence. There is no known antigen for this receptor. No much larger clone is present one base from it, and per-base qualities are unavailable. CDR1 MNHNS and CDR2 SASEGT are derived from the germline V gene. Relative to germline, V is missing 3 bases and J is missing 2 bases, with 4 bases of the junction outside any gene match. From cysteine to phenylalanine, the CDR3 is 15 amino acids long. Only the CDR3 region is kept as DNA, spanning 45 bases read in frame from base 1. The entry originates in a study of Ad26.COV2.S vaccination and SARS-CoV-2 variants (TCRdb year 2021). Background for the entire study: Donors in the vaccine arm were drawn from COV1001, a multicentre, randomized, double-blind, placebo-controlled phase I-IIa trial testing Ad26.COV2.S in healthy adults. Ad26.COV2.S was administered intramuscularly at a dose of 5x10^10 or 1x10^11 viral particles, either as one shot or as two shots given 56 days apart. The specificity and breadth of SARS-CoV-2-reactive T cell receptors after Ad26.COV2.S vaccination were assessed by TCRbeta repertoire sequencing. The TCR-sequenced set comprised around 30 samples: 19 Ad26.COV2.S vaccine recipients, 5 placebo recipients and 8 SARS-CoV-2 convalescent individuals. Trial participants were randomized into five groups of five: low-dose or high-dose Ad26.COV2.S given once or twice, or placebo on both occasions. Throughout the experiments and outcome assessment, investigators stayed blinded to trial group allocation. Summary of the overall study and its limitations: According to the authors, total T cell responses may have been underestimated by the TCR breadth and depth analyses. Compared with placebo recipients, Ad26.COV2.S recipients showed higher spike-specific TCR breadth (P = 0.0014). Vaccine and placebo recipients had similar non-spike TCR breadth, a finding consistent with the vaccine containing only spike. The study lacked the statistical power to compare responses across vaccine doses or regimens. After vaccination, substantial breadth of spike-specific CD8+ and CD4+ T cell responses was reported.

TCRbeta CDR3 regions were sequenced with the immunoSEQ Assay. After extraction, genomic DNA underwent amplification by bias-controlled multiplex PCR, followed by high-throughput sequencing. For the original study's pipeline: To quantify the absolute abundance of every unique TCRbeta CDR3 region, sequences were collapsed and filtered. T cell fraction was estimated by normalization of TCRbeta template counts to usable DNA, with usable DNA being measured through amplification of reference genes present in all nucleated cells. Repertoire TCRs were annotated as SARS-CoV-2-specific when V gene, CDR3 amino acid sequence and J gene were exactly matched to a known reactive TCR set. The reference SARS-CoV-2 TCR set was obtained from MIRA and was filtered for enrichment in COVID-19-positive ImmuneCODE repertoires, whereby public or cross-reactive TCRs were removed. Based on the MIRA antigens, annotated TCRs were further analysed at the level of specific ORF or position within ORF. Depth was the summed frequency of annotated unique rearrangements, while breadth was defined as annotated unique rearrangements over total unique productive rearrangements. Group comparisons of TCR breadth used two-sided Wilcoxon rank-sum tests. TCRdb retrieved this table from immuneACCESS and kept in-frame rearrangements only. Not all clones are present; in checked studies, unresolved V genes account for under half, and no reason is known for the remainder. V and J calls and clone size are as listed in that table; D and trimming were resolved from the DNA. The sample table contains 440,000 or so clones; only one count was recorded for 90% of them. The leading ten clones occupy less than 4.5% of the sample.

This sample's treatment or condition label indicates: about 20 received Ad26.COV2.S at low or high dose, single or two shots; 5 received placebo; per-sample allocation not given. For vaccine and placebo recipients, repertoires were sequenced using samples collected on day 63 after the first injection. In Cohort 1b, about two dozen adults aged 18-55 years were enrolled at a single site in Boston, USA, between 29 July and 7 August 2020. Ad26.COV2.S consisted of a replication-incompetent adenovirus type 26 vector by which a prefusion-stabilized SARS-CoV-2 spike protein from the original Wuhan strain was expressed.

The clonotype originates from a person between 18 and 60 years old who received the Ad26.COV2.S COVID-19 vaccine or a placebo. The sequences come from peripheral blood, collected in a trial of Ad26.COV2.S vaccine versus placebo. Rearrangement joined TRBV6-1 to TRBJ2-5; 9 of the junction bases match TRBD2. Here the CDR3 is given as CASSDASGTQETQYF. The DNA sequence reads TGTGCCAGCAGTGACGCTAGCGGGACACAAGAGACCCAGTACTTC.